This TCR beta chain derives from a study of beta chain features in type 1 diabetes. Reverse transcription of all isolated RNA meant that expressed TCRB transcripts were sequenced. Profiling relied on immunoSEQ multiplex PCR, and the TCRdb table lists in-frame clones only, not all of them. This sample yields roughly 500,000 clones, of which 11% are seen a single time; 0.045% to 0.05% belongs to the top ten. After removal of 2 bases from V and 0 bases from J, the junction contained 3 bases not matched to a gene. The CDR3 has 14 residues. The germline gives CDR1 SQVTM, CDR2 ANQGSEA. The sample taken for sequencing was naive CD4+ T cells from blood. The receptor was isolated from a woman aged 18-29 years in good health. This chain connects TRBV29-1 to TRBJ1-2; 7 bases agree with TRBD1. This chain's CDR3 is CSVERGGTNYGYTF. In DNA form, the CDR3 reads TGCAGCGTTGAAAGAGGGGGCACTAACTATGGCTACACCTTC.